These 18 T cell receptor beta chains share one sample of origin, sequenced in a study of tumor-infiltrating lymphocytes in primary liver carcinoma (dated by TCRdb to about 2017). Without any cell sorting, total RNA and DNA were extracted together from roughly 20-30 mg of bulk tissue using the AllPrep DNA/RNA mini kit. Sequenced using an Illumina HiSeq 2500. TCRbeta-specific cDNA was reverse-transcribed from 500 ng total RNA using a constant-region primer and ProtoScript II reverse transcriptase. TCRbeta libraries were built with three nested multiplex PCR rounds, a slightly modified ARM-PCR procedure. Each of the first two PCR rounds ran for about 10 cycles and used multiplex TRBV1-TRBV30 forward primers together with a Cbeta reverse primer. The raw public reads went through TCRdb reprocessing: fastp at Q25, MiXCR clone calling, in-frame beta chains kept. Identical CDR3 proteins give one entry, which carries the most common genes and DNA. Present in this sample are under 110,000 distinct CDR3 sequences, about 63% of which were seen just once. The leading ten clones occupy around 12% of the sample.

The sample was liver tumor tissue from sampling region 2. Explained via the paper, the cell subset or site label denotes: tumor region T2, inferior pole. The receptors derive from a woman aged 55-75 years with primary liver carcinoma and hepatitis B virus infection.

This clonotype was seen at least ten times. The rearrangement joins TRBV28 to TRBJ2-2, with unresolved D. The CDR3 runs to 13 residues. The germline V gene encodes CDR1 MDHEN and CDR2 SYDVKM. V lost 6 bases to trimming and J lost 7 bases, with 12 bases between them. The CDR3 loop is CASRAGGFGELFF. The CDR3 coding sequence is TGTGCCAGCAGAGCCGGTGGGTTCGGGGAGCTGTTTTTT.

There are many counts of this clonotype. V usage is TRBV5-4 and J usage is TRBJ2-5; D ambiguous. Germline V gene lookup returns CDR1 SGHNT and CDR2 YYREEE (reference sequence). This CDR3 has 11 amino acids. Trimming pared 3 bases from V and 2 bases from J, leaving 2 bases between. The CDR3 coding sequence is TGTGCCAGCAGCTATCAAGAGACCCAGTACTTC. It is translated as CASSYQETQYF.

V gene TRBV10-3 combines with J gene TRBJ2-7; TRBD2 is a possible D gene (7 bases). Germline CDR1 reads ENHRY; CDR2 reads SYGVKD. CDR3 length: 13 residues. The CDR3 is CTTRREQGGEQYF. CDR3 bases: TGTACCACCAGGAGGGAACAGGGAGGGGAGCAGTACTTC.

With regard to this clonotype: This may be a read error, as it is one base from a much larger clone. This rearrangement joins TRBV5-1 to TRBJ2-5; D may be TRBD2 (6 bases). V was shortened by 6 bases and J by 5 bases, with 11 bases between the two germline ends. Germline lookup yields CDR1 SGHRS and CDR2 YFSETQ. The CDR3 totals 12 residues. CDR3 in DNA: TGCGCCAGCATCCCCCGGGGGGAGACCCAGTACTTC. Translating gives CASIPRGETQYF.

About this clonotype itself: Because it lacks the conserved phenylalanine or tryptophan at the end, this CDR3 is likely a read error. The CDR3 region is CASSTRLVEETDTQYY. CDR3 sequence (DNA): TGTGCCAGCAGCACTCGACTAGTAGAGGAGACAGATACGCAGTATTAT. This chain connects TRBV7-9 to TRBJ2-3, with a weak D call TRBD2 (6 bases). The CDR3 consists of 16 residues. CDR1 is SEHNR and CDR2 is FQNEAQ in the germline V gene (reference sequence). V lost 5 bases to trimming and J lost 3 bases, with 18 bases between them.

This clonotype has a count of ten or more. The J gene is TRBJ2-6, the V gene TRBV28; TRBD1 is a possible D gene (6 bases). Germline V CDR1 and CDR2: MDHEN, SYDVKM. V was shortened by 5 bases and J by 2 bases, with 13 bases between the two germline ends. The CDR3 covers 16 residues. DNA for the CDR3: TGTGCCAGCAGTCACAGGGAACCCACTGGGGCCAACGTCCTGACTTTC. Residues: CASSHREPTGANVLTF.

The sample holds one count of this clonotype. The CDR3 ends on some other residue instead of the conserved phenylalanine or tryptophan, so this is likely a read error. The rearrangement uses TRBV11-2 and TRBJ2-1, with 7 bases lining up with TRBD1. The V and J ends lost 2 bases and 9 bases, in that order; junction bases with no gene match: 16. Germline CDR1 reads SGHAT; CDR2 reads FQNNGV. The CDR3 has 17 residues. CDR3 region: CASSLTHGQEYRGEQFS. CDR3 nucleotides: TGTGCCAGCAGCTTAACCCACGGACAGGAGTACAGAGGTGAGCAGTTCTCC.

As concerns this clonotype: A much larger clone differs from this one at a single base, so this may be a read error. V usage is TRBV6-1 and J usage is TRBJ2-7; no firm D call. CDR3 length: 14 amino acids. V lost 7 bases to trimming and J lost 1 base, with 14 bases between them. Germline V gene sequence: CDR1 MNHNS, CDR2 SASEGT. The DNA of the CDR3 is TGTGCCAGCAATGAGAACGGCGGTTCCTACGAGCAGTACTTC. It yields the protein CASNENGGSYEQYF.

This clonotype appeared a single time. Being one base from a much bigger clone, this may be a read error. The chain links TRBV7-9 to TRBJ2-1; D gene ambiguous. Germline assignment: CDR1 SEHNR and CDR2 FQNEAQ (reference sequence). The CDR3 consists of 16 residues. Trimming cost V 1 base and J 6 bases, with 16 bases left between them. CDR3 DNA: TGTGCCAGCAGCTTAGGTTACAGAGTAACCATCAATGAGCAGTTCTTC. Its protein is CASSLGYRVTINEQFF.

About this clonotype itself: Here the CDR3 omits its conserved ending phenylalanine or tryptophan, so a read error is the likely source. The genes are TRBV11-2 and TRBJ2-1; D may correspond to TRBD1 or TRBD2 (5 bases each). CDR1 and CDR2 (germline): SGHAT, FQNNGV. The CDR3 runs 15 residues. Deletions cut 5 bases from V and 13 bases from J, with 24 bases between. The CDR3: CASSLPPGQYIHQFL. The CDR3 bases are TGTGCCAGCAGCCTCCCCCCGGGGCAGTACATTCACCAGTTCCTC.

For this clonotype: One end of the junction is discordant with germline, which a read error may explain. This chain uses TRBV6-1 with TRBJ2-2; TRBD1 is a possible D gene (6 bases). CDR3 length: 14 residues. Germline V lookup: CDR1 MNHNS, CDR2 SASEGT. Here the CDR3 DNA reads TGTGCCATCAGACGTGACAGGAACACCTGGGAGCTGTTTTTT. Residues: CAIRRDRNTWELFF.

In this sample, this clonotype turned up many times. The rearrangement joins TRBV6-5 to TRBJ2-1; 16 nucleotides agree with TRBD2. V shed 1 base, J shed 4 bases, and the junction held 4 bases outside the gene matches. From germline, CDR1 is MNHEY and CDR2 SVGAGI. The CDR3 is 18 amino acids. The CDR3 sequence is CASSYLGLAGGKYNEQFF. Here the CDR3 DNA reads TGTGCCAGCAGTTACTTGGGACTAGCGGGAGGGAAATACAATGAGCAGTTCTTC.

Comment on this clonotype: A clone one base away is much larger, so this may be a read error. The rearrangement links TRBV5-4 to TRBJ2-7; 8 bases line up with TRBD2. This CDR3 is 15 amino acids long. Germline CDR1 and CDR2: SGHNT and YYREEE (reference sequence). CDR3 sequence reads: CVSSRSTAGDYEQYF. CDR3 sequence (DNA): TGTGTCAGCAGCCGATCGACAGCGGGAGACTACGAGCAGTACTTC.

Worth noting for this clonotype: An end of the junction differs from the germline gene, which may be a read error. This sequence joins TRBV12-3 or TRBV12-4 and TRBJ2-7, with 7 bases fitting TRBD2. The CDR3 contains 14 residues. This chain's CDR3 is CVSRTRGEGYEQYF. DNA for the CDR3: TGTGTCAGCAGGACACGAGGGGAGGGATACGAGCAGTACTTC.

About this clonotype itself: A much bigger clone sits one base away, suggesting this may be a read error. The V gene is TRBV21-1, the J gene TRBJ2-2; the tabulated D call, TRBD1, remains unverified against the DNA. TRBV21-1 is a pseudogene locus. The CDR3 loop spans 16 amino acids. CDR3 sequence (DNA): TGTGCCAGCAGCAAAGCATGGCCAGGGGTTTGGCGGGAGCTGTTTTTT. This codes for CASSKAWPGVWRELFF.

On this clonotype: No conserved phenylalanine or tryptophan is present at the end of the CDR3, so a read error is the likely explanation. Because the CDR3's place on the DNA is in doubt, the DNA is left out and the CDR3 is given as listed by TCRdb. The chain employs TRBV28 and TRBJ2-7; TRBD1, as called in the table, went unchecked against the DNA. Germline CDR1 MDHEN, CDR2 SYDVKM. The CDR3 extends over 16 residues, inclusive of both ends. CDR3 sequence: CTSRPGQGRLGYEQYL.

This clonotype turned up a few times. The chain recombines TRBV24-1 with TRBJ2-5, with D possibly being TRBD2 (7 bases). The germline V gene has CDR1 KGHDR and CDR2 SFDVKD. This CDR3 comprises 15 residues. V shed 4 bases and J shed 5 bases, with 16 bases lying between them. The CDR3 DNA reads TGTGCCACCAGTGACCCTGACGGGGGGCCGGAGACCCAGTACTTC. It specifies CATSDPDGGPETQYF.

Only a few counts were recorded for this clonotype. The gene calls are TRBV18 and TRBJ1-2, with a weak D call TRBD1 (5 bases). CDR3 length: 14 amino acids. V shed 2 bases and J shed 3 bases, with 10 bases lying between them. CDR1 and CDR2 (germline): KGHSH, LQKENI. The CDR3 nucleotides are TGTGCCAGCTCACCAGGGCTGGGGGACTATGGCTACACCTTC. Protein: CASSPGLGDYGYTF. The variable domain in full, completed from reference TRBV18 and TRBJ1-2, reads NAGVMQNPRHLVRRRGQEARLRCSPMKGHSHVYWYRQLPEEGLKFMVYLQKENIIDESGMPKERFSAEFPKEGPSILRIQQVVRGDSAAYFCASSPGLGDYGYTFGSGTRLTVV.